This entry lists 2 T cell receptor beta chains sequenced from one sample in a study of beta chain features in type 1 diabetes. Expressed TCRB transcripts were sequenced after all isolated RNA was converted to cDNA. Here immunoSEQ multiplex PCR was the method, and the copy in TCRdb shows in-frame clones only, minus some. The table records under 800,000 clones, 15% to 19% of them present only once. Sequencing used naive CD4+ T cells from blood. These receptors were obtained from a man between 18 and 35 years old in good health.

This clone was picked up a small number of times. The V and J genes are TRBV5-1 and TRBJ2-7, with 9 bases matching TRBD2. There are 13 residues in the CDR3. The germline V gene encodes CDR1 SGHRS and CDR2 YFSETQ. With V trimmed by 5 bases and J by 2 bases, 2 bases remained unmatched. In DNA form, the CDR3 reads TGCGCCAGCAGAGCGGGGGGCGCCTACGAGCAGTACTTC. Its translation is CASRAGGAYEQYF.

Note on this clone: One end of the junction is discordant with germline, which a read error may explain. V and J are TRBV27 and TRBJ2-1; tentative D call: TRBD2 (6 bases). The germline gives CDR1 MNHEY, CDR2 SMNVEV (reference sequence). CDR3 length: 17 residues. CDR3 loop: CASSPRLDPRSYIEQFF. The CDR3 DNA is TGTGCCAGCAGTCCCAGACTAGACCCTAGATCCTACATTGAGCAGTTCTTC.